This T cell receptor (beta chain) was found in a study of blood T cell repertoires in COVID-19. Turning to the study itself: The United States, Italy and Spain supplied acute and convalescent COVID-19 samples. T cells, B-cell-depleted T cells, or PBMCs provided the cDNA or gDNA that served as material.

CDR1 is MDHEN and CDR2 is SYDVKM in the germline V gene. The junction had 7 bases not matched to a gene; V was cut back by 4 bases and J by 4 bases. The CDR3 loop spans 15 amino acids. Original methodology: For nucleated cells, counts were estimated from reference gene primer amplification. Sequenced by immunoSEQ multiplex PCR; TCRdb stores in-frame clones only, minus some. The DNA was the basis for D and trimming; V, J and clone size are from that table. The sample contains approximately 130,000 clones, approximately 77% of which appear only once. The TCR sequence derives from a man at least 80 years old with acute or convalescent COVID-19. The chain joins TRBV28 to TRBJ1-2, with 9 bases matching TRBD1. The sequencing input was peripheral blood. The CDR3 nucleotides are TGTGCCAGCAGTTCACCCGGGACAGGGACCTATGGCTACACCTTC. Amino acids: CASSSPGTGTYGYTF.